A single sample gave rise to the 3 T cell receptor beta chains below, sequenced in a study of blood T cell repertoires in COVID-19. Measured with immunoSEQ multiplex PCR; TCRdb has only the in-frame clones, and not every one. The data hold over 75,000 clones, with 80% to 90% observed a single time. Material: peripheral blood. These TCRs come from a woman of 80 years or more with active COVID-19.

Here the CDR3 reads CASSLDPGVYGYTF. In nucleotides, the CDR3 is TGTGCCAGCAGCTTAGACCCAGGGGTCTATGGCTACACCTTC. This chain connects TRBV7-2 to TRBJ1-2, with a weak D call TRBD1 (6 bases). There are 14 residues in the CDR3. The germline V gene encodes CDR1 SGHTA and CDR2 FQGNSA. V lost 1 base and J 4 bases, leaving 10 bases between the germline ends.

The CDR3 DNA reads as TGTGCCAGCAAACGGGGAAACACCGGGGAGCTGTTTTTT. Protein: CASKRGNTGELFF. V and J are TRBV12-3 or TRBV12-4 and TRBJ2-2; weak D call: TRBD2 (5 bases). The CDR3 sequence is 13 residues long. V lost 7 bases and J 2 bases, leaving 8 bases between the germline ends.

The CDR3 sequence: CASREGPGTQYF. The CDR3 DNA follows: TGTGCCAGCAGGGAAGGCCCGGGTACGCAGTATTTT. The chain joins TRBV7-9 to TRBJ2-3; the D is unclear. This CDR3 contains 12 residues. Trimming shortened V by 6 bases and J by 8 bases, and 12 bases separated the two germline ends. CDR1 and CDR2 (germline): SEHNR, FQNEAQ (reference sequence).